The subject of this entry is one T cell receptor beta chain. The antigen remains unidentified. This record comes from a study of T cells after yellow fever vaccination. Study-level information: The fractions with low cell numbers were processed using SMART-Seq v4 Ultra Low Input.

Study-wide results and limits: One caveat is that FACS-sorted repertoires could contain abundant clonotypes contaminating from the bulk population. Overlap between CD4 and CD8 compartments was detected for a small share of clonotypes.

With 5 bases removed from V and 6 bases from J, the gap between germline ends came to 24 bases. This CDR3 contains 17 residues. Generation of TCR cDNA used 5'RACE template switching (which added a universal primer site and UMIs). TCRdb reprocessed the 5' RACE reads with MiXCR, giving one entry per CDR3 protein. The data show 300,000 or so distinct CDR3 sequences, with around 7.3% seen just once and roughly a sixth held by the top ten. This chain links TRBV12-3 or TRBV12-4 with TRBJ2-3; the D gene is possibly TRBD1 (6 bases). The clonotype comes from a man aged 18 to 29 who received the YFV17D yellow fever vaccine. Source: PBMCs, taken 45 days after the first yellow fever vaccination. CDR3 coding DNA: TGTGCCAGCAGTCCCCAGACAGGAGAAAAATTCTGGGATACGCAGTATTTT. Protein: CASSPQTGEKFWDTQYF.